This is a list of T cell receptor beta chains from one sample in a study of untreated major depressive disorder. Only in-frame clones appear in the TCRdb table, and some are missing; sequencing was by immunoSEQ multiplex PCR. This table holds about 15,000 clones, 85% to 95% found once. What was sequenced was CD4+ T cells from PBMCs. The receptors stem from a young woman with major depressive disorder. The CDR3 runs from the conserved cysteine through the conserved F or W. The order of the fields is J gene, V gene, D gene, clone size, CDR3 DNA, CDR3 protein. A D gene is named only where the DNA matches it firmly. The listing skips clone size in some rows; elsewhere it reads once, few, many or a size class.

j_gene: TRBJ2-5; v_gene: TRBV6-5; d_gene: .; abundance: few; CDR3nt: TGTGCCAGCAGTTCCGCGCATGGGGAGACCCAGTACTTC; CDR3aa: CASSSAHGETQYF
j_gene: TRBJ1-4; v_gene: TRBV19; d_gene: .; abundance: .; CDR3nt: TGTGCCAGTAGTCCCGAGGAGGGCCCGAATGAAAAACTGTTTTTT; CDR3aa: CASSPEEGPNEKLFF
j_gene: TRBJ2-2; v_gene: TRBV5-1; d_gene: .; abundance: .; CDR3nt: TGCGCCAGCAGCTTGGGTCGGATGAACACCGGGGAGCTGTTTTTT; CDR3aa: CASSLGRMNTGELFF
j_gene: TRBJ2-2; v_gene: TRBV27; d_gene: TRBD2; abundance: .; CDR3nt: TGTGCCAGCAGTATAGCGGGAGTGTTGAACACCGGGGAGCTGTTTTTT; CDR3aa: CASSIAGVLNTGELFF
j_gene: TRBJ1-2; v_gene: TRBV27; d_gene: .; abundance: once; CDR3nt: TGTGCCAGCAGTTCTTTGGGAGCAAAGTTAAATGGCTACACCTTC; CDR3aa: CASSSLGAKLNGYTF
j_gene: TRBJ2-1; v_gene: TRBV2; d_gene: .; abundance: .; CDR3nt: TGTGCCAGCGTGTTGGGAGAGACCTACAATGAGCAGTTCTTC; CDR3aa: CASVLGETYNEQFF
j_gene: TRBJ1-3; v_gene: TRBV5-1; d_gene: TRBD1; abundance: .; CDR3nt: TGCGCCAGCAGCGTGCAGGGGGCATCTGGAAACACCATATATTTT; CDR3aa: CASSVQGASGNTIYF
j_gene: TRBJ2-3; v_gene: TRBV5-4; d_gene: TRBD1; abundance: .; CDR3nt: TGTGCCAGCAGGACAGGGGAGTTAACGGATACGCAGTATTTT; CDR3aa: CASRTGELTDTQYF
j_gene: TRBJ1-2; v_gene: TRBV11-3; d_gene: TRBD1; abundance: .; CDR3nt: TGTGCCAGCCGCAGGGGGACAGGGGTCGGCTACACCTTC; CDR3aa: CASRRGTGVGYTF
j_gene: TRBJ1-3; v_gene: TRBV7-2; d_gene: TRBD1; abundance: .; CDR3nt: TGTGCCAGCAGCTCCCCGACCTCTGGGACAGGGGCTGGTGGAAACACCATATATTTT; CDR3aa: CASSSPTSGTGAGGNTIYF
j_gene: TRBJ2-2; v_gene: TRBV19; d_gene: TRBD1; abundance: .; CDR3nt: TGTGCCAGTAATTCCCCTCCGGGACAGGTTACCGGGGAGCTGTTTTTT; CDR3aa: CASNSPPGQVTGELFF
j_gene: TRBJ2-7; v_gene: TRBV19; d_gene: TRBD1; abundance: .; CDR3nt: TGTGCCAGTAGTATTACGGACAGGGCCCACGAGCAGTACTTC; CDR3aa: CASSITDRAHEQYF
j_gene: TRBJ2-7; v_gene: TRBV6-5; d_gene: .; abundance: few; CDR3nt: TGTGCCAGCAAGGGGCAGGGCTCCTACGAGCAGTACTTC; CDR3aa: CASKGQGSYEQYF
j_gene: TRBJ1-1; v_gene: TRBV9; d_gene: TRBD1; abundance: .; CDR3nt: TGTGCCAGCAGCGTAGAAGGGGGGACAGTGAACACTGAAGCTTTCTTT; CDR3aa: CASSVEGGTVNTEAFF
j_gene: TRBJ1-1; v_gene: TRBV2; d_gene: TRBD1; abundance: .; CDR3nt: TGTGCCAGCAGTTGGGACAGGGGGGTTGGCACTGAAGCTTTCTTT; CDR3aa: CASSWDRGVGTEAFF
j_gene: TRBJ1-4; v_gene: TRBV15; d_gene: .; abundance: .; CDR3nt: TGTGCCACCAGCAGAGATAGTCCAGCGGGGGGGCGTCAGGAAAAACTGTTTTTT; CDR3aa: CATSRDSPAGGRQEKLFF
j_gene: TRBJ1-2; v_gene: TRBV30; d_gene: .; abundance: .; CDR3nt: TGTGCCTGGAGTGTCGGCCAGGGTGGAGGCTACACCTTC; CDR3aa: CAWSVGQGGGYTF
j_gene: TRBJ1-2; v_gene: TRBV5-4; d_gene: TRBD1; abundance: .; CDR3nt: TGTGCCAGCAGCTTGGTTGGGACAGGGGTTTTCGGGAGTGGCTACACCTTC; CDR3aa: CASSLVGTGVFGSGYTF
j_gene: TRBJ1-2; v_gene: TRBV4-3; d_gene: .; abundance: .; CDR3nt: TGCGCCAGCAGCCAAGTCGCCAAGGGACTCCAAAGGGGTTATGGCTACACCTTC; CDR3aa: CASSQVAKGLQRGYGYTF
j_gene: TRBJ1-1; v_gene: TRBV6-1; d_gene: TRBD1; abundance: .; CDR3nt: TGTGCCAGCAATAATAGGGTAGGGGGCGGCGAAGCTTTCTTT; CDR3aa: CASNNRVGGGEAFF
j_gene: TRBJ1-2; v_gene: TRBV5-1; d_gene: .; abundance: .; CDR3nt: TGCGCCAGCAGCTTGCCTGCTGGCTATGGCTACACCTTC; CDR3aa: CASSLPAGYGYTF
j_gene: TRBJ1-2; v_gene: TRBV19; d_gene: .; abundance: .; CDR3nt: TGTGCCAGTAATCGGGACTCCTTCTATGGCTACACCTTC; CDR3aa: CASNRDSFYGYTF
j_gene: TRBJ1-3; v_gene: TRBV5-1; d_gene: .; abundance: .; CDR3nt: TGCGCCAGCAGACAGACAGCAAACTCTGGAAACACCATATATTTT; CDR3aa: CASRQTANSGNTIYF
j_gene: TRBJ2-7; v_gene: TRBV6-1; d_gene: .; abundance: .; CDR3nt: TGTGCCAGCAGTGAAATGGTTAGCGGCCTCCTTAAAGCCTACGAGCAGTACTTC; CDR3aa: CASSEMVSGLLKAYEQYF
j_gene: TRBJ1-3; v_gene: TRBV6-5; d_gene: TRBD1; abundance: .; CDR3nt: TGTGCCAGCAGGCGGACAGGGACGGCTGGAAACACCATATATTTT; CDR3aa: CASRRTGTAGNTIYF
j_gene: TRBJ2-1; v_gene: TRBV30; d_gene: TRBD2; abundance: .; CDR3nt: TGTGCCTGGAGAGGACTAGCGGGAGGGTCCTACAATGAGCAGTTCTTC; CDR3aa: CAWRGLAGGSYNEQFF
j_gene: TRBJ2-1; v_gene: TRBV11-2; d_gene: .; abundance: .; CDR3nt: TGTGCCAGCAGCTTAGACCGGGGTCCTTACAATGAGCAGTTCTTC; CDR3aa: CASSLDRGPYNEQFF
j_gene: TRBJ2-3; v_gene: TRBV4-1; d_gene: .; abundance: .; CDR3nt: TGCGCCAGCAGGCGGGAATCCACAGATACGCAGTATTTT; CDR3aa: CASRRESTDTQYF
j_gene: TRBJ2-7; v_gene: TRBV5-1; d_gene: .; abundance: .; CDR3nt: TGCGCCAGCAGCTCCCAACGCTGGGAGCAGTACTTC; CDR3aa: CASSSQRWEQYF
j_gene: TRBJ1-1; v_gene: TRBV7-9; d_gene: TRBD1; abundance: .; CDR3nt: TGTGCCAGCAGCTTAATCCCCCACGGGACAGGCCAAACTGAAGCTTTCTTT; CDR3aa: CASSLIPHGTGQTEAFF
j_gene: TRBJ1-5; v_gene: TRBV19; d_gene: .; abundance: .; CDR3nt: TGTGCCAGTAGTGCAACAGGCCCGGGTAGTCAGCCCCAGCATTTT; CDR3aa: CASSATGPGSQPQHF
j_gene: TRBJ2-1; v_gene: TRBV5-1; d_gene: .; abundance: .; CDR3nt: TGCGCCAGCAGCTTGTTTTCCTTCTCCTACAATGAGCAGTTCTTC; CDR3aa: CASSLFSFSYNEQFF
j_gene: TRBJ1-1; v_gene: TRBV27; d_gene: .; abundance: .; CDR3nt: TGTGCCAGCAGTATGGGACGGTTGAACACTGAAGCTTTCTTT; CDR3aa: CASSMGRLNTEAFF
j_gene: TRBJ2-1; v_gene: TRBV7-9; d_gene: TRBD1; abundance: once; CDR3nt: TGTGCCAGCAGCTTGACAGGGGATAAGCAGTTCTTC; CDR3aa: CASSLTGDKQFF
j_gene: TRBJ2-7; v_gene: TRBV4-3; d_gene: TRBD2; abundance: .; CDR3nt: TGCGCCAGCAGCCAAGGGGGACTAGCAGGCGAGCAGTACTTC; CDR3aa: CASSQGGLAGEQYF
j_gene: TRBJ2-1; v_gene: TRBV29-1; d_gene: TRBD2; abundance: .; CDR3nt: TGCAGCGTTGACTTTAGCGGGAGGGACTCTCAGTTCTTC; CDR3aa: CSVDFSGRDSQFF
j_gene: TRBJ2-7; v_gene: TRBV7-8; d_gene: TRBD1; abundance: once; CDR3nt: TGTGCCAGCAGCCCACGAAGGGACAGGGGGCCGTACGAGCAGTACTTC; CDR3aa: CASSPRRDRGPYEQYF
j_gene: TRBJ1-2; v_gene: TRBV20-1; d_gene: .; abundance: few; CDR3nt: TGCAGTGCCAGGGGCGACTACACCTTC; CDR3aa: CSARGDYTF
j_gene: TRBJ2-1; v_gene: TRBV21-1; d_gene: .; abundance: .; CDR3nt: TGTGCCAGCAGGGCTAGCGGGAGAACATCTGAGCAGTTCTTC; CDR3aa: CASRASGRTSEQFF
j_gene: TRBJ2-7; v_gene: TRBV30; d_gene: .; abundance: .; CDR3nt: TGTGCCTGGATGGGACAACCCAGCTACGAGCAGTACTTC; CDR3aa: CAWMGQPSYEQYF
j_gene: TRBJ2-3; v_gene: TRBV7-2; d_gene: TRBD2; abundance: .; CDR3nt: TGTGCCAGCAGCTTAGAGACCGGGACTAGACCCACAGATACGCAGTATTTT; CDR3aa: CASSLETGTRPTDTQYF
j_gene: TRBJ2-7; v_gene: TRBV6-5; d_gene: TRBD1; abundance: .; CDR3nt: TGTGCCAGCAGTCCGGGACAGGCACTGGAGCAGTACTTC; CDR3aa: CASSPGQALEQYF
j_gene: TRBJ1-3; v_gene: TRBV7-8; d_gene: .; abundance: once; CDR3nt: TGTGCCAGCACTCGGGGCTCTGGAAACACCATATATTTT; CDR3aa: CASTRGSGNTIYF
j_gene: TRBJ1-1; v_gene: TRBV18; d_gene: .; abundance: .; CDR3nt: TGTGCCAGCTCACCAAGACAGGATAACACTGAAGCTTTCTTT; CDR3aa: CASSPRQDNTEAFF
j_gene: TRBJ1-2; v_gene: TRBV6-6; d_gene: TRBD1; abundance: .; CDR3nt: TGTGCCAGCAGTTACGGACAGGGAAAGTACTATGGCTACACCTTC; CDR3aa: CASSYGQGKYYGYTF
j_gene: TRBJ2-1; v_gene: TRBV7-9; d_gene: TRBD1; abundance: .; CDR3nt: TGTGCCAGCAGCTTAGGTCCCAGGGGGCGAGATTACTCCTACAATGAGCAGTTCTTC; CDR3aa: CASSLGPRGRDYSYNEQFF
j_gene: TRBJ2-1; v_gene: TRBV5-1; d_gene: .; abundance: .; CDR3nt: TGCGCCAGCAGCTTAGAGACTAGTTCTAGTGAGCAGTTCTTC; CDR3aa: CASSLETSSSEQFF
j_gene: TRBJ2-2; v_gene: TRBV27; d_gene: TRBD2; abundance: .; CDR3nt: TGTGCCAGCAGTTTCTCGACTAGCGGGACCGGGGAGCTGTTTTTT; CDR3aa: CASSFSTSGTGELFF
j_gene: TRBJ2-5; v_gene: TRBV5-1; d_gene: .; abundance: .; CDR3nt: TGCGCCAGTTCAATCGGGGGGCGGGAGACCCAGTACTTC; CDR3aa: CASSIGGRETQYF
j_gene: TRBJ1-5; v_gene: TRBV19; d_gene: TRBD1; abundance: .; CDR3nt: TGTGCCAGTAAGGGGGACTGGGCAGGGGGCCTGAATCAGCCCCAGCATTTT; CDR3aa: CASKGDWAGGLNQPQHF
j_gene: TRBJ2-3; v_gene: TRBV30; d_gene: .; abundance: .; CDR3nt: TGTGCCGGCAGGGAAAGAGGACGGATTGTTACGCAGTATTTT; CDR3aa: CAGRERGRIVTQYF
j_gene: TRBJ2-7; v_gene: TRBV5-4; d_gene: TRBD1; abundance: .; CDR3nt: TGTGCCAGCAGCACGACAGGGGTCTACGAGCAGTACTTC; CDR3aa: CASSTTGVYEQYF
j_gene: TRBJ1-1; v_gene: TRBV6-1; d_gene: .; abundance: .; CDR3nt: TGTGCCAGCAGTGTATTGGCGAACACTGAAGCTTTCTTT; CDR3aa: CASSVLANTEAFF